The 24 T cell receptor beta chains presented below share a single source sample, sequenced in a study of blood T cells in healthy people across ages. Primers used in a second PCR of roughly 6 to 11 cycles were a sample-barcoded 5' primer and a J-beta primer mix. TCRdb fed the 5' RACE reads into MiXCR, producing one record per CDR3 protein. Of roughly 1,100,000 distinct CDR3 sequences listed, about 25% are singletons. Another study also made use of these data, one on T cells of mothers and their children.

Source material: blood. These receptors came from a girl aged 2 to 9 in good health.

V usage is TRBV29-1 and J usage is TRBJ1-2; no reliable D call. Germline V gives CDR1 SQVTM, CDR2 ANQGSEA. Trimming stripped 4 bases from V and 2 bases from J, with 8 bases between. The CDR3 spans 12 residues. The CDR3: CSVGPPNYGYTF. The DNA for the CDR3 is TGCAGCGTTGGGCCACCCAACTATGGCTACACCTTC.

The genes are TRBV2 and TRBJ2-7; D not certain. CDR1 and CDR2 from the germline V gene are SNHLY and FYNNEI. This CDR3 has 15 amino acids. Trimming took off 11 bases at V and 0 bases at J, with 20 bases between the two ends. This chain's CDR3 is CAPKVVLCSSYEQYF. The CDR3 DNA follows: TGTGCCCCGAAGGTGGTACTTTGCAGCTCCTACGAGCAGTACTTC.

This rearrangement joins TRBV29-1 to TRBJ1-1; 7 nucleotides match TRBD1. This CDR3 is built from 14 residues. J lost 0 bases, V lost 7 bases, and 8 bases had no gene match. Germline V lookup: CDR1 SQVTM, CDR2 ANQGSEA. The CDR3 here is CSARGQRVNTEAFF. CDR3 DNA sequence: TGCAGCGCGAGGGGACAGAGGGTGAACACTGAAGCTTTCTTT.

The rearrangement uses TRBV27 and TRBJ2-7; 7 nucleotides align to TRBD2. From germline, CDR1 is MNHEY and CDR2 SMNVEV (reference sequence). The CDR3 is made up of 15 amino acids. V was clipped by 3 bases and J by 0 bases; unmatched bases: 5. CDR3 amino acids: CASSFLSGGSYEQYF. The CDR3 coding sequence is TGTGCCAGCAGTTTCCTTTCGGGGGGCTCCTACGAGCAGTACTTC.

In its sample, this clonotype was seen a few times. This chain joins TRBV11-2 and TRBJ2-5, with D possibly being TRBD1 (6 bases). V was cut by 5 bases and J by 9 bases, with 13 bases left in between. CDR1 and CDR2 (germline): SGHAT, FQNNGV. The CDR3 covers 12 residues. CDR3 nucleotide sequence: TGTGCCAGCAGCACAGGGTTGGGGCCCCAGTACTTC. It codes for CASSTGLGPQYF.

This clonotype was counted only a few times. The V and J genes are TRBV4-1 and TRBJ2-7; weak D call: TRBD2 (5 bases). The germline V and J ends were trimmed by 1 base and 5 bases, with 15 bases remaining between them. The germline V gene has CDR1 MGHRA and CDR2 YSYEKL. The CDR3 has 15 residues. CDR3 nucleotides: TGCGCCAGCAGCCAAGTTGGGATGGGGAGCCACGAGCAGTACTTC. Protein sequence: CASSQVGMGSHEQYF.

This clonotype was observed a few times. This chain links TRBV28 with TRBJ2-1; D gene ambiguous. CDR1 is MDHEN, CDR2 SYDVKM, per germline. The V and J ends lost 11 bases and 5 bases respectively, with 4 bases between them. The CDR3 covers 9 residues. In DNA, the CDR3 is TGTGCCGCGAACAATGAGCAGTTCTTC. It is translated as CAANNEQFF.

This clonotype was observed a few times. The rearrangement links TRBV12-3 or TRBV12-4 to TRBJ2-3, with TRBD2 identical over 7 bases. The CDR3 is 15 amino acids. V lost 6 bases, J lost 6 bases, and 12 bases stayed unmatched. CDR3 amino acids: CASSPGLSGADTQYF. The CDR3 bases are TGTGCCAGCAGCCCCGGACTCAGCGGGGCGGATACGCAGTATTTT.

V gene TRBV29-1 combines with J gene TRBJ2-5, with 7 positions matching TRBD1. The V gene end was trimmed by 4 bases and the J gene end by 4 bases; junction bases not matched to a gene: 12. The CDR3 totals 15 residues. Per germline, CDR1 SQVTM and CDR2 ANQGSEA. The CDR3 region is CSVGPTGSPRETQYF. CDR3 in DNA: TGCAGCGTTGGGCCGACAGGGTCCCCTCGAGAGACCCAGTACTTC.

As for this clonotype: At one of its ends the junction is not consistent with the germline gene, which may arise from a read error. The gene calls are TRBV10-3 and TRBJ2-1, with a tentative D call TRBD1 (6 bases). Germline V lookup: CDR1 ENHRY, CDR2 SYGVKD. The CDR3 has 13 residues. CDR3 sequence: CVITDSSLNEQFF. CDR3 in DNA: TGTGTCATCACGGACAGTTCCCTCAATGAGCAGTTCTTC.

This chain links TRBV6-2 or TRBV6-3 with TRBJ2-4; D is unclear. Deletions cut 0 bases from V and 7 bases from J, with 1 base between. The CDR3 spans 11 residues. The germline CDR1 and CDR2 sequences are MNHEY and SVGEGT. DNA of the CDR3: TGTGCCAGCAGTTACTCGAACATTCAGTACTTC. Translation: CASSYSNIQYF.

The chain has TRBV6-6 and TRBJ1-1, with D unresolved. The CDR3 is 14 residues long. CDR1 and CDR2 (germline): MNHNY, SVGAGI (reference sequence). The V gene lost 5 bases and the J gene lost 5 bases, with 15 bases spanning the gap. The CDR3 coding sequence is TGTGCCAGCAGTGGAGGGTGGACGATGACTGAAGCTTTCTTT. Its protein is CASSGGWTMTEAFF.

This clonotype has just a few counts. This rearrangement joins TRBV7-8 to TRBJ2-2; D might be TRBD1 (6 bases). This CDR3 spans 15 amino acids. Trimming shortened V by 0 bases and J by 6 bases, and 11 bases separated the two germline ends. The germline V gene has CDR1 SGHVS and CDR2 FQNEAQ. In DNA, the CDR3 is TGTGCCAGCAGCTTAGCTTGGACAGAAGCCGGGGAGCTGTTTTTT. Its protein product is CASSLAWTEAGELFF.

The V and J genes are TRBV7-2 and TRBJ1-2, with 8 bases aligning to TRBD1. V lost 0 bases to trimming and J lost 4 bases; unmatched junction nucleotides: 7. Germline V lookup: CDR1 SGHTA, CDR2 FQGNSA. The CDR3 loop spans 16 amino acids. Here the CDR3 DNA reads TGTGCCAGCAGCTTAGCGCATGGACAGGGAGGCTATGGCTACACCTTC. Translated: CASSLAHGQGGYGYTF.

The V and J genes are TRBV7-9 and TRBJ2-5, with a weak D call TRBD1 (6 bases). Gene TRBJ2-7 matches the end of the DNA better, so the J call may be wrong. Looked up from germline, CDR1 is SEHNR and CDR2 is FQNEAQ (reference sequence). This CDR3 region has 14 residues. CDR3 sequence: CASSEGHSSYEQYF. The DNA for the CDR3 is TGTGCCAGCAGCGAGGGACACAGCTCCTACGAGCAGTACTTC.

This clonotype came up a few times. This chain uses TRBV5-6 with TRBJ2-7, with D unresolved. V was shortened by 1 base and J by 0 bases, with 8 bases between the two germline ends. Germline CDR1 and CDR2: SGHDT and YYEEEE. This CDR3 comprises 14 residues. Here the CDR3 reads CASSLRVSSYEQYF. The CDR3 region has the DNA TGTGCCAGCAGCTTGAGGGTCAGCTCCTACGAGCAGTACTTC.

This clonotype has more than one count but fewer than ten. V usage is TRBV12-3 or TRBV12-4 and J usage is TRBJ2-1, with a weak D call TRBD2 (5 bases). This CDR3 has 13 residues. Trimming took off 3 bases at V and 6 bases at J, with 9 bases between the two ends. CDR3 in DNA: TGTGCCAGCAGTTTCTCGGGGATCAATGAGCAGTTCTTC. Protein: CASSFSGINEQFF.

This clonotype was counted only a few times. The chain employs TRBV6-1 and TRBJ2-7, with 9 bases that match TRBD1. This CDR3 is 14 amino acids long. J lost 3 bases, V lost 4 bases, and 4 bases had no gene match. Germline lookup yields CDR1 MNHNS and CDR2 SASEGT. CDR3 DNA sequence: TGTGCCAGCAGTGCACTGGACAGGGGCTACGAGCAGTACTTC. It specifies CASSALDRGYEQYF.

This clonotype has more than one count but fewer than ten. Germline and junction disagree at one end, which may indicate a read error. The chain recombines TRBV10-3 with TRBJ2-5, with TRBD1 identical over 10 bases. The length of the CDR3 is 17 residues. CDR1 ENHRY and CDR2 SYGVKD come from the germline V gene. Here the CDR3 reads CAISESASGTGDYEQLF. The CDR3 coding sequence is TGTGCCATCAGTGAGTCGGCCTCCGGGACAGGGGACTATGAGCAGCTCTTC.

A word on this clonotype: Compared with germline, one end of the junction differs, possibly owing to a read error. The J gene is TRBJ2-5, the V gene TRBV7-7, with D perhaps TRBD1 (5 bases). CDR3 size: 14 residues. The germline gives CDR1 SSHAT, CDR2 FNYEAQ (reference sequence). CDR3 sequence: CASSPGHIGETQYF. The CDR3 DNA sequence: TGTGCTAGCAGCCCCGGACATATCGGAGAGACCCAGTACTTC.

This clonotype was seen a few times. The chain has TRBV6-5 and TRBJ2-1; D not resolved. Per the germline V gene, CDR1 is MNHEY and CDR2 is SVGAGI. This CDR3 has 13 residues. Between the trimmed V and J ends, which lost 3 bases and 9 bases, there was a span of 12 bases. CDR3 protein: CASSYAFGLEQFF. The DNA of the CDR3 is TGTGCCAGCAGTTATGCGTTTGGGCTTGAGCAGTTCTTC.

Comment on this clonotype: A read error may produce the germline difference seen at one junction end. V usage is TRBV11-2 and J usage is TRBJ2-3; the D is unclear. The length of the CDR3 is 13 residues. In germline, CDR1 is SGHAT, CDR2 FQNNGV. CDR3 DNA: TGTGCCAGCAGCTTGCCCCTTGGTTTAACCCAGTACTTT. Amino acid sequence: CASSLPLGLTQYF.

This clonotype has more than one count but fewer than ten. The gene calls are TRBV9 and TRBJ1-1; D uncertain. The CDR3 consists of 14 residues. Per the germline V gene, CDR1 is SGDLS and CDR2 is YYNGEE. Between the trimmed V and J ends, which lost 1 base and 6 bases, there was a span of 13 bases. CDR3 sequence reads: CASSVPSGDPEAFF. In DNA form, the CDR3 reads TGTGCCAGCAGCGTACCTTCGGGTGACCCTGAAGCTTTCTTT.

DNA for the CDR3: TGCGCCAGCAGCTTGGGGATAGGTAGGAATCAGCCCCAGCATTTT. This sequence encodes CASSLGIGRNQPQHF. The rearrangement uses TRBV5-1 and TRBJ1-5; D not certain. Trimming took off 0 bases at V and 4 bases at J, with 11 bases between the two ends. The CDR3 is 15 residues long. Germline V gives CDR1 SGHRS, CDR2 YFSETQ.